This passage covers 20 T cell receptor beta chains from one sample sequenced in a study of blood T cells in healthy people across ages. Alongside a J-beta primer mix, a sample-barcoded 5' primer served in a second PCR lasting roughly 6 to 11 cycles. TCRdb recomputed calls from the 5' RACE reads with MiXCR, one row per CDR3 protein. The sample contains 630,000 or so distinct CDR3 sequences, approximately 31% of which appear only once. Sequencing was done on a sample of blood. Source of these receptors: a woman of 80 years or more in good health.

Points on this clonotype: This clone may be a read error of a much larger clone one base away. The J gene is TRBJ2-3, the V gene TRBV21-1; the table's D call of TRBD2 was not tested on the DNA. TRBV21-1 is a pseudogene. The CDR3 has 16 amino acids. This CDR3 is CAGSKTIGPSTDTQYF. The CDR3 coding sequence is TGTGCCGGCAGCAAAACGATCGGGCCAAGCACAGATACGCAGTATTTT.

This clonotype was counted many times. The J gene is TRBJ1-2, the V gene TRBV18; 7 nucleotides agree with TRBD1. Trimming took 3 bases from V and 3 from J; bases not matched to a gene: 7. Germline lookup yields CDR1 KGHSH and CDR2 LQKENI. The CDR3 has 15 residues. The CDR3 DNA follows: TGTGCCAGCTCACCGAAGACAGGGTTAGACTATGGCTACACCTTC. It translates to CASSPKTGLDYGYTF.

For this clonotype: Its ends do not fully match the called genes, so a read error is possible. The rearrangement uses TRBV15 and TRBJ1-5; D remains unclear. The CDR3 runs 17 residues. Germline lookup yields CDR1 LNHNV and CDR2 YYDKDF (reference sequence). The CDR3 protein is CATSRVAGRIRNQPRHF. DNA of the CDR3: TGTGCCACCAGCAGAGTTGCAGGAAGGATACGGAATCAGCCCCGGCATTTT.

This clonotype was seen only once. The chain combines TRBV7-2 with TRBJ2-7; D is possibly TRBD2 (6 bases). The CDR3 has 15 amino acids. Between the trimmed V and J ends, which lost 7 bases and 0 bases, there was a span of 16 bases. The V gene's germline CDR1 is SGHTA and CDR2 FQGNSA. For the CDR3, the DNA is TGTGCCAGCACCCAATGGGCGGGGAGCTCCTACGAGCAGTACTTC. This translates into CASTQWAGSSYEQYF.

This clonotype was recorded many times. The rearrangement joins TRBV7-3 to TRBJ2-1, with 10 bases fitting TRBD1. Germline-derived CDR1 and CDR2 are SGHTA and FQGTGA. Losses at the gene ends were 1 base for V and 8 bases for J; bases not matched to a gene: 8. CDR3 length equals 16 residues. CDR3 sequence: CASSLMPGTGEDEQFF. CDR3 in DNA: TGTGCCAGCAGCTTAATGCCCGGGACAGGGGAGGATGAGCAGTTCTTC.

This clonotype has a single count. The chain joins TRBV12-3 or TRBV12-4 to TRBJ2-7, with no clear D. The closer fit of TRBJ2-5 to the DNA end suggests the J call may be wrong. The CDR3 extends over 13 amino acids. CDR3 in DNA: TGTGCCAGCAGCCCCGACTTCGAAGAGACCCAGTACTTC. Protein sequence: CASSPDFEETQYF.

The sample holds a few counts of this clonotype. This rearrangement joins TRBV19 to TRBJ2-3; D remains unclear. The CDR3 runs to 13 residues. The V and J ends lost 5 bases and 7 bases respectively, with 13 bases between them. Germline V gives CDR1 LNHDA, CDR2 SQIVND (reference sequence). CDR3 sequence (DNA): TGTGCCAGTAGTCTGCCTCCAGCGCATACGCAGTATTTT. This sequence encodes CASSLPPAHTQYF.

In regard to this clonotype: A much bigger clone sits one base away, suggesting this may be a read error. V is TRBV27 and J is TRBJ2-5, with a tentative D call TRBD2 (5 bases). This CDR3 contains 15 residues. The V end was cut by 6 bases, the J end by 13 bases, with 27 bases between. The germline gives CDR1 MNHEY, CDR2 SMNVEV (reference sequence). The CDR3 DNA sequence: TGTGCCAGCAGCCCCAGGACGGACTTCTCGACCGAGCGGTACTTC. This sequence encodes CASSPRTDFSTERYF.

CDR3 amino acids: CASRAGLEREQYF. DNA of the CDR3: TGTGCCAGCAGGGCGGGACTAGAGCGCGAGCAGTACTTC. The chain links TRBV6-1 to TRBJ2-5, with 8 bases aligning to TRBD2. The J call may be wrong; the DNA end is better matched by TRBJ2-7. The germline V gene has CDR1 MNHNS and CDR2 SASEGT. This CDR3 is built from 13 residues.

This clonotype was picked up many times. The chain links TRBV27 to TRBJ2-7, with 7 bases aligning to TRBD2. Germline V CDR1 and CDR2: MNHEY, SMNVEV (reference sequence). The J segment lost 2 bases and the V segment lost 5 bases, leaving 6 bases of the junction unmatched. The CDR3 is 14 amino acids. The CDR3 loop reads CASSGEGWAYEQYF. Here the CDR3 DNA reads TGTGCCAGCAGTGGGGAGGGGTGGGCCTACGAGCAGTACTTC.

This clonotype was counted only a few times. A read error may explain this, as a much larger clone is one base away. J is TRBJ2-1 and V is TRBV7-2; TRBD2 is a possible D gene (6 bases). CDR1 is SGHTA and CDR2 is FQGNSA in the germline V gene. CDR3 length: 15 residues. V was cut by 10 bases and J by 10 bases, with 26 bases left in between. DNA for the CDR3: TGTGCCAACTCCGGGGCTAGCGCAACGATAAGGGAGCAGTTCTTC. Protein: CANSGASATIREQFF.

The table lists this clonotype with a few counts. This may stem from a read error, because a much larger clone lies one nucleotide away. The chain joins TRBV12-3 or TRBV12-4 to TRBJ2-6; tentative D call: TRBD1 (5 bases). The CDR3 is 17 residues long. DNA of the CDR3: TGTGCCAGCTCCCGAAGCAGAAGAAGCTCTGGGGCCAACGTCCGGACTTTC. Protein: CASSRSRRSSGANVRTF.

The sample holds one count of this clonotype. The V and J genes are TRBV4-2 and TRBJ1-1, with D possibly being TRBD1 (5 bases). The CDR3 has 15 residues. The germline V gene encodes CDR1 LGHNA and CDR2 YNFKEQ. Deletions cut 0 bases from V and 5 bases from J, with 13 bases between. The CDR3 reads CASSQDRGRRTEAFF. CDR3 bases: TGTGCCAGCAGCCAAGACCGGGGGAGGCGAACTGAAGCTTTCTTT.

Ten or more counts support this clonotype. This rearrangement joins TRBV5-1 to TRBJ1-2; 8 bases map to TRBD1. Germline V lookup: CDR1 SGHRS, CDR2 YFSETQ. The CDR3 length is 15 residues. V was clipped by 4 bases and J by 7 bases; unmatched bases: 12. CDR3 sequence reads: CASSPGQGSFSGYTF. CDR3 DNA sequence: TGCGCCAGCAGCCCCGGACAGGGCTCTTTCTCTGGCTACACCTTC.

This clonotype has a count of ten or more. The rearrangement joins TRBV5-6 to TRBJ2-5, with 10 bases aligning to TRBD1. This CDR3 spans 15 amino acids. From germline, CDR1 is SGHDT and CDR2 YYEEEE. V trimming: 4 bases; J trimming: 6 bases; junction bases outside the gene matches: 9. CDR3 sequence: CASSLPTGGAKTQYF. The CDR3 nucleotides read TGTGCCAGCAGCCTCCCGACAGGGGGCGCGAAGACCCAGTACTTC.

The V call is TRBV10-1, the J call TRBJ2-7; TRBD2 matches 11 bases. The CDR3 runs 15 residues. Looked up from germline, CDR1 is WNHNN and CDR2 is SYGVQD (reference sequence). The trim removed 0 bases at V and 4 bases at J, leaving 2 bases unmatched. The chain's CDR3 is CASSESLAGDYEQYF. The CDR3 DNA reads TGCGCCAGCAGTGAGTCACTAGCGGGGGATTACGAGCAGTACTTC.

The chain uses TRBV7-2 and TRBJ2-7, with D perhaps TRBD1 (6 bases). The germline V gene has CDR1 SGHTA and CDR2 FQGNSA. The CDR3 consists of 14 residues. V shed 5 bases and J shed 2 bases, with 13 bases lying between them. CDR3: CASSTQGPAYEQYF. In DNA, the CDR3 is TGTGCCAGCAGCACACAGGGACCCGCCTACGAGCAGTACTTC.

With respect to this clonotype: A read error may be the cause here, since a much bigger clone is one base away. V is TRBV7-2 and J is TRBJ2-7; 8 bases are a match to TRBD2. Germline V gene data show CDR1 as SGHTA and CDR2 as FQGNSA. V lost 0 bases to trimming and J lost 7 bases; unmatched junction nucleotides: 11. The CDR3 has 16 amino acids. CDR3 DNA sequence: TGTGCCAGCAGCTTAGCGACGCGGGGGGCCTACAATGAGCAGTACTTC. Protein sequence: CASSLATRGAYNEQYF. The whole variable domain, filled in from reference TRBV7-2 and TRBJ2-7, reads GAGVSQSPSNKVTEKGKDVELRCDPISGHTALYWYRQSLGQGLEFLIYFQGNSAPDKSGLPSDRFSAERTGGSVSTLTIQRTQQEDSAVYLCASSLATRGAYNEQYFGPGTRLTVT.

The chain links TRBV7-2 to TRBJ1-2; D is unresolved. The CDR3 consists of 13 residues. Germline lookup yields CDR1 SGHTA and CDR2 FQGNSA. The V and J ends lost 0 bases and 5 bases respectively, with 7 bases between them. The CDR3, as DNA: TGTGCCAGCAGCTTAGCCAACGGATATGGCTACACCTTC. This gives the protein CASSLANGYGYTF.

This clonotype was seen ten or more times. The CDR3 is CASSSRHTTTGGLFF. The DNA for the CDR3 is TGTGCCAGCAGTTCCCGCCACACTACCACAGGAGGACTGTTTTTT. The J gene is TRBJ1-4, the V gene TRBV6-5, with D possibly TRBD1 on 5 matching bases. Deletions cut 4 bases from V and 13 bases from J, with 22 bases between. Per germline, CDR1 MNHEY and CDR2 SVGAGI. This CDR3 comprises 15 residues.